This T cell receptor beta chain was documented in a study of OX40 agonist ivuxolimab in advanced cancers. Study-level findings and limits: Patients who responded partially at 0.1-3.0 mg/kg showed clonal expansion ranking among the lowest. CD4+ and CD8+ blood T cells expanded clonally by week 6 at 0.1 to 3.0 mg/kg.

Per germline, CDR1 MDHEN and CDR2 SYDVKM. The V end lost 3 bases, the J end lost 10 bases, and 7 bases lay between the germline ends. The CDR3 is 11 amino acids. The table came from immunoSEQ multiplex PCR; TCRdb's copy has only in-frame clones and leaves some out. Of 45,000 to 55,000 clones in the sample, about 81% were seen once. Notes on this clone: What it binds is not known.

Enrollment shut out patients with autoimmune disease history or systemic immunosuppression. Blood got drawn at baseline, again on cycle 4 day 1, and then on cycle 7 day 1. Source: CD4+ or CD8+ T cells sorted from blood, taken in a trial of the OX40 agonist ivuxolimab. The receptor was derived from an adult with an advanced solid tumor such as melanoma, head and neck, liver or kidney cancer. The chain links TRBV28 to TRBJ2-1, with unresolved D. The CDR3 spells CASSFGLEQFF. As DNA, the CDR3 is TGTGCCAGCAGTTTTGGTCTCGAGCAGTTCTTC.